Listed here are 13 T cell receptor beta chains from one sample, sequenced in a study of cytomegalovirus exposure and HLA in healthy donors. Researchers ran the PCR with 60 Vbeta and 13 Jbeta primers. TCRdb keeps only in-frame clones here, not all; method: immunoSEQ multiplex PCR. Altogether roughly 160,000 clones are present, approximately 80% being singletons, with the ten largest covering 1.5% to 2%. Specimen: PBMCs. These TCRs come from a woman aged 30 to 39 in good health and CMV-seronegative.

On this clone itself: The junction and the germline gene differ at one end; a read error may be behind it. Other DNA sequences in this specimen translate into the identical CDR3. DNA for the CDR3: TGCGCCAGCAGACCCTCAGGGAATTCACCCCTCCACTTT. It encodes CASRPSGNSPLHF. The chain employs TRBV27 and TRBJ1-6; a weak D match, TRBD1 (5 bases). Germline loops: CDR1 MNHEY, CDR2 SMNVEV (reference sequence). CDR3 length: 13 amino acids.

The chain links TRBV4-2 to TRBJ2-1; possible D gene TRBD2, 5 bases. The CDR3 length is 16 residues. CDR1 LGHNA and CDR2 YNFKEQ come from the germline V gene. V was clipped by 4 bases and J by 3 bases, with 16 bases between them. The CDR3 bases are TGTGCCAGCAGCCCCCATGCCAGCGGCGACTACAATGAGCAGTTCTTC. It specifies CASSPHASGDYNEQFF.

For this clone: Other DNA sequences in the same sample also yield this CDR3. CDR3 coding DNA: TGTGCCAGCAGCCGACCTACAGGGAACTATGGCTACACCTTC. Encoded protein: CASSRPTGNYGYTF. This chain connects TRBV2 to TRBJ1-2; D perhaps matches TRBD1 (6 bases). Looked up from germline, CDR1 is SNHLY and CDR2 is FYNNEI. V was cut by 6 bases and J by 2 bases, with 13 bases left in between. The CDR3 has 14 residues.

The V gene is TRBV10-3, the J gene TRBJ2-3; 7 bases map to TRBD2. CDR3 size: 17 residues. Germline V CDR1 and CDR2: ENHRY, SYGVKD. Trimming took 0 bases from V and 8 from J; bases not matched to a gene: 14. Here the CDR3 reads CAISESLRGQGGGTQYF. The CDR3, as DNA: TGTGCCATCAGTGAGTCGCTACGGGGCCAGGGCGGGGGTACGCAGTATTTT.

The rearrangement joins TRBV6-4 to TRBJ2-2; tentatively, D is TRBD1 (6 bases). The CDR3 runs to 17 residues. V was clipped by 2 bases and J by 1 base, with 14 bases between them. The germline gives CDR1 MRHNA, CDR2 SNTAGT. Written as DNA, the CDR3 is TGTGCCAGCAGTGACAAACCGGGACAAATGAACACCGGGGAGCTGTTTTTT. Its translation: CASSDKPGQMNTGELFF.

CDR3 nucleotides: TGCGCCAGCAGTTTGCAGGGGACAGACACTGAAGCTTTCTTT. Translated, it gives CASSLQGTDTEAFF. The chain is built from TRBV5-1 and TRBJ1-1; 7 positions match TRBD1. V lost 5 bases and J lost 3; bases outside the gene matches: 7. The CDR3 consists of 14 residues. Germline-derived CDR1 and CDR2 are SGHRS and YFSETQ.

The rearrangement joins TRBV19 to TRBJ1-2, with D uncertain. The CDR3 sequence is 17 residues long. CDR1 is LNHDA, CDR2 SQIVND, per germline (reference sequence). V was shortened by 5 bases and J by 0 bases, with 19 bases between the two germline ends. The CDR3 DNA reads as TGTGCCAGTAGTGCAGGCACGAATCTTCGTACTAACTATGGCTACACCTTC. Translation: CASSAGTNLRTNYGYTF.

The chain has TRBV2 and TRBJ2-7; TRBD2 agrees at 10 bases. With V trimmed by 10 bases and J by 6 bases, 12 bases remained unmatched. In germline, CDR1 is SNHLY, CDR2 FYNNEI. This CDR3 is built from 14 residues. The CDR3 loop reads CANLLGSGGSEQYF. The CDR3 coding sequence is TGTGCCAACCTCCTTGGTAGCGGGGGGTCCGAGCAGTACTTC.

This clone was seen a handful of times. CDR3 in DNA: TGTGCCAGCAGTGAAGGCTATGGGGCGAGCTCCTACAATGAGCAGTTCTTC. Amino acids: CASSEGYGASSYNEQFF. The V gene is TRBV6-1, the J gene TRBJ2-1, with D tentatively TRBD1 (5 bases). The ends were cut back, 1 base at V and 0 bases at J, with 13 bases in the middle. CDR3 length equals 17 residues. CDR1 is MNHNS and CDR2 is SASEGT in the germline V gene.

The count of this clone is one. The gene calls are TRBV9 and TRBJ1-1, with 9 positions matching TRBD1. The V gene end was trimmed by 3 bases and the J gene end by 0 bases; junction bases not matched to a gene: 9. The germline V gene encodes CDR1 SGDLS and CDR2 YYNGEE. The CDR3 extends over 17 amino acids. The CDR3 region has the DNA TGTGCCAGCAGCGAGAACGCCGGGACAGGGCTGAACACTGAAGCTTTCTTT. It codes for CASSENAGTGLNTEAFF.

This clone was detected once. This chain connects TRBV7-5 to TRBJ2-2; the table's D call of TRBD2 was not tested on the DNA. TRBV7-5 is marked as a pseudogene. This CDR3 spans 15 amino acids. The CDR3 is CVRSLGGIGTGELFF. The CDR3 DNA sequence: TGTGTCAGAAGCTTAGGCGGGATAGGAACCGGGGAGCTGTTTTTT.

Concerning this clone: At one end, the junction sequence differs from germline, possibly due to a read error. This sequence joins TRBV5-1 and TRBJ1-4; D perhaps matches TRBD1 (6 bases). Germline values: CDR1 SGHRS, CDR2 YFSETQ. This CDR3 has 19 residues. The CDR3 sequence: CASSWSGQPTDRAKEKLFF. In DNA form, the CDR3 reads TGCGCCAGCAGCTGGAGTGGACAGCCAACCGACCGGGCTAAAGAAAAACTGTTTTTT.

CDR3: CASSVEPSGGYEQYF. CDR3 bases: TGTGCCAGCAGCGTAGAACCTAGCGGGGGCTACGAGCAGTACTTC. The rearrangement uses TRBV9 and TRBJ2-7; 10 bases are a match to TRBD2. This CDR3 region has 15 residues. Trimming took 0 bases from V and 3 from J; bases not matched to a gene: 3. Looked up from germline, CDR1 is SGDLS and CDR2 is YYNGEE. Supplemented by reference TRBV9 and TRBJ2-7, the full variable domain reads DSGVTQTPKHLITATGQRVTLRCSPRSGDLSVYWYQQSLDQGLQFLIQYYNGEERAKGNILERFSAQQFPDLHSELNLSSLELGDSALYFCASSVEPSGGYEQYFGPGTRLTVT.